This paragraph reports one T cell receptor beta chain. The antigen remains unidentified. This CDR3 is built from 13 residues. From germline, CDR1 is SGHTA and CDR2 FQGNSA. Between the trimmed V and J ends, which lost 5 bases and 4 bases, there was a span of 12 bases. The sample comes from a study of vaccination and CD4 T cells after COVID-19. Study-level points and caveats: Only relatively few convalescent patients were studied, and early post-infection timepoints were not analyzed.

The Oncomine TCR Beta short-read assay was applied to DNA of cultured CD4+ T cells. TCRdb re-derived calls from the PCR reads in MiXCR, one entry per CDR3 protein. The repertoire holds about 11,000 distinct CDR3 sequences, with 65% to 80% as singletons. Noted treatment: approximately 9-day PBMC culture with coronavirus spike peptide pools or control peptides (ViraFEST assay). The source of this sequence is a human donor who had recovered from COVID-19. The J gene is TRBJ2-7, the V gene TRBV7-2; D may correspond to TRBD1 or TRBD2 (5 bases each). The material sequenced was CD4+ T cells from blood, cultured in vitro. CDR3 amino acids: CASSMGRGYEQYF. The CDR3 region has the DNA TGTGCCAGCAGCATGGGACGGGGATACGAGCAGTACTTC.